A selection of T cell receptor beta chains follows, all from one sample in a study of CD8+ T cells in alopecia areata. Produced via immunoSEQ multiplex PCR; TCRdb's table is partial and in-frame only. Altogether fewer than 200,000 clones are present, about 60% being singletons, with the ten largest covering roughly 15%. The source was CD4+ T cells sorted from blood, collected at week 0. Every receptor here comes from a human donor with alopecia areata. CDR3s include the opening cysteine and the closing phenylalanine or tryptophan. A D gene is named only where the DNA matches it firmly. Size is omitted from some rows. Given values are once, few, many or a class for expanded clones.

clone_size	d_call	v_call	j_call	cdr3_nt	cdr3_aa
-	-	TRBV7-9	TRBJ2-2	TGTGCCAGCAGCCAAGTTTCCAGGGGGGATGTCGGGGAGCTGTTTTTT	CASSQVSRGDVGELFF
few	-	TRBV6-5	TRBJ2-7	TGTGCCAGCAGTTACTCCGTACGGGCCTTGGGGCAGTACTTC	CASSYSVRALGQYF
-	-	TRBV27	TRBJ2-5	TGTGCCAGCAGCCCCCTGGACTCGACCCAGGCGACCCAGTACTTC	CASSPLDSTQATQYF
-	TRBD1	TRBV5-1	TRBJ1-2	TGCGCCAGCAGCCCTGGGACAGGGTATGGCTACACCTTC	CASSPGTGYGYTF
-	-	TRBV2	TRBJ2-5	TGTGCCAGCAGCTTTCCAGGGGCCCTCCAAGAGACCCAGTACTTC	CASSFPGALQETQYF
few	TRBD1	TRBV6-5	TRBJ1-2	TGTGCCAGCAGTTATGGACAGGGGAACTATGGCTACACCTTC	CASSYGQGNYGYTF
few	-	TRBV21-1	TRBJ2-4	TGTGCCAGCAGCTTCCAAGACAGGGATGGGAACATTCAGTACTTC	CASSFQDRDGNIQYF
-	-	TRBV15	TRBJ1-5	TGTGCCACCAGCAGAGATCCAGCCCAGCCCCAGCATTTT	CATSRDPAQPQHF
many	-	TRBV4-2	TRBJ1-5	TGTGCCAGCAGCCAAGCGGGGGGAGCCAATCAGCCCCAGCATTTT	CASSQAGGANQPQHF
-	TRBD1	TRBV5-1	TRBJ2-7	TGCGCCAGCAGCTCGACAGGGGACCCTTTGGACGAGCAGTACTTC	CASSSTGDPLDEQYF
-	-	TRBV29-1	TRBJ1-1	TGCAGCGTTTGGGGGATGAACACTGAAGCTTTCTTT	CSVWGMNTEAFF
few	-	TRBV10-3	TRBJ2-2	TGTGCCATCAGAGACAACACCGGGGAGCTGTTTTTT	CAIRDNTGELFF
few	-	TRBV7-2	TRBJ2-2	TGTGCCAGCAGCTTAGCATCCAGACGGGGCGCCGGGGAGCTGTTTTTT	CASSLASRRGAGELFF
-	TRBD2	TRBV7-6	TRBJ2-7	TGTGCCAGCAGCTTAGGGGGACTAGCGGGGGCGAGAGAGCAGTACTTC	CASSLGGLAGAREQYF